These T cell receptor beta chains were read from a single sample in a study of shared clonotypes between healthy human individuals. Clones were read by immunoSEQ multiplex PCR, and TCRdb kept only the in-frame ones, dropping some. The sample lists 2 million to 3 million clones, over 85% occurring once. The material sequenced was naive CD4+ T cells from PBMCs. Receptors originate from a man younger than 30 in good health. Some clones in this sample may be carry-over from other donors' samples. Each CDR3 is given with its conserved first and last residue. The order of the fields is CDR3 protein, CDR3 DNA, J gene, D gene, clone size, V gene, CDR3 length. The D gene is left open where the match is weak. Not every row has a clone size; where given, it reads once, few, many or a size class.

CDR3 protein: CASTVTWRRSAFF
CDR3 DNA: TGTGCCAGCACGGTGACGTGGCGGAGGTCAGCTTTCTTT
J gene: TRBJ1-1
D gene: -
clone size: -
V gene: TRBV28
CDR3 length: 13

CDR3 protein: CASSRQGTNQPQHF
CDR3 DNA: TGTGCCAGCAGTCGGCAGGGCACCAATCAGCCCCAGCATTTT
J gene: TRBJ1-5
D gene: -
clone size: -
V gene: TRBV6-1
CDR3 length: 14

CDR3 protein: CANVRTGAGGFPLGDTQYF
CDR3 DNA: TGTGCCAATGTTAGGACTGGGGCGGGAGGCTTCCCCCTTGGGGATACGCAGTATTTT
J gene: TRBJ2-3
D gene: TRBD2
clone size: once
V gene: TRBV7-9
CDR3 length: 19

CDR3 protein: CASSFGATGQNYGYTF
CDR3 DNA: TGTGCCAGCAGCTTTGGGGCCACGGGACAAAACTATGGCTACACCTTC
J gene: TRBJ1-2
D gene: -
clone size: -
V gene: TRBV7-9
CDR3 length: 16

CDR3 protein: CASSGWGTSTVGEKLFF
CDR3 DNA: TGTGCCAGCAGTGGATGGGGAACCAGCACGGTGGGGGAAAAACTGTTTTTT
J gene: TRBJ1-4
D gene: -
clone size: once
V gene: TRBV28
CDR3 length: 17

CDR3 protein: CASSQNSGVIQPLHF
CDR3 DNA: TGCGCCAGCAGCCAAAATTCGGGTGTAATTCAACCCCTCCACTTT
J gene: TRBJ1-6
D gene: -
clone size: -
V gene: TRBV4-1
CDR3 length: 15

CDR3 protein: CAWSRRPEKLFF
CDR3 DNA: TGTGCCTGGAGTCGGCGACCAGAAAAACTGTTTTTT
J gene: TRBJ1-4
D gene: -
clone size: -
V gene: TRBV30
CDR3 length: 12

CDR3 protein: CAWGTGTNEKLFF
CDR3 DNA: TGTGCCTGGGGGACAGGGACTAATGAAAAACTGTTTTTT
J gene: TRBJ1-4
D gene: TRBD1
clone size: -
V gene: TRBV30
CDR3 length: 13

CDR3 protein: CASSAEGGYTEAFF
CDR3 DNA: TGTGCCAGCAGCGCCGAGGGGGGCTACACTGAAGCTTTCTTT
J gene: TRBJ1-1
D gene: -
clone size: few
V gene: TRBV7-9
CDR3 length: 14

CDR3 protein: CASSSRTTTYEQYF
CDR3 DNA: TGTGCCAGCAGCAGCCGGACTACTACCTACGAGCAGTACTTC
J gene: TRBJ2-7
D gene: -
clone size: -
V gene: TRBV5-4
CDR3 length: 14

CDR3 protein: CASSLSGTGGYDTF
CDR3 DNA: TGCGCCAGCAGCTTGTCCGGGACAGGGGGTTATGACACCTTC
J gene: TRBJ1-2
D gene: TRBD1
clone size: once
V gene: TRBV5-1
CDR3 length: 14

CDR3 protein: CSAGTSGTDTQYF
CDR3 DNA: TGCAGCGCAGGGACTAGCGGCACAGATACGCAGTATTTT
J gene: TRBJ2-3
D gene: TRBD2
clone size: -
V gene: TRBV29-1
CDR3 length: 13

CDR3 protein: CASSFSGPNTGELFF
CDR3 DNA: TGCGCCAGCAGCTTTAGCGGCCCGAACACCGGGGAGCTGTTTTTT
J gene: TRBJ2-2
D gene: -
clone size: once
V gene: TRBV5-1
CDR3 length: 15

CDR3 protein: CASSRRLRNSPLHF
CDR3 DNA: TGTGCCAGCAGTCGACGGCTTCGAAATTCACCCCTCCACTTT
J gene: TRBJ1-6
D gene: -
clone size: -
V gene: TRBV28
CDR3 length: 14

CDR3 protein: CASKLGGANEKLFF
CDR3 DNA: TGTGCCAGCAAACTCGGAGGAGCTAATGAAAAACTGTTTTTT
J gene: TRBJ1-4
D gene: -
clone size: -
V gene: TRBV27
CDR3 length: 14

CDR3 protein: CASSYPGTYEQYF
CDR3 DNA: TGTGCCAGCAGTTACCCCGGAACCTACGAGCAGTACTTC
J gene: TRBJ2-7
D gene: -
clone size: -
V gene: TRBV6-5
CDR3 length: 13

CDR3 protein: CASSNRGWDGYTF
CDR3 DNA: TGTGCCAGTAGCAACAGGGGATGGGATGGCTACACCTTC
J gene: TRBJ1-2
D gene: TRBD1
clone size: -
V gene: TRBV19
CDR3 length: 13

CDR3 protein: CASSQVLQGASGYTF
CDR3 DNA: TGCGCCAGCAGCCAAGTCTTGCAGGGGGCAAGTGGCTACACCTTC
J gene: TRBJ1-2
D gene: TRBD1
clone size: -
V gene: TRBV4-1
CDR3 length: 15

CDR3 protein: CASSLSLTVGMVYEQYF
CDR3 DNA: TGCGCCAGCAGCTTGAGCCTCACGGTCGGAATGGTCTACGAGCAGTACTTC
J gene: TRBJ2-7
D gene: -
clone size: -
V gene: TRBV5-1
CDR3 length: 17

CDR3 protein: CASSVDRGLNEKLFF
CDR3 DNA: TGTGCCAGCAGTGTTGATCGTGGTTTGAATGAAAAACTGTTTTTT
J gene: TRBJ1-4
D gene: -
clone size: -
V gene: TRBV28
CDR3 length: 15

CDR3 protein: CAINTGLAGGGEQFF
CDR3 DNA: TGTGCCATCAACACCGGACTAGCGGGAGGGGGTGAGCAGTTCTTC
J gene: TRBJ2-1
D gene: TRBD2
clone size: -
V gene: TRBV10-3
CDR3 length: 15

CDR3 protein: CASSQVEATVYEQYF
CDR3 DNA: TGTGCCAGCAGCCAAGTGGAGGCTACCGTTTACGAGCAGTACTTC
J gene: TRBJ2-7
D gene: -
clone size: -
V gene: TRBV4-2
CDR3 length: 15

CDR3 protein: CASSGGPPGQPQHF
CDR3 DNA: TGTGCCAGCAGTGGGGGACCCCCAGGCCAGCCCCAGCATTTT
J gene: TRBJ1-5
D gene: -
clone size: few
V gene: TRBV28
CDR3 length: 14

CDR3 protein: CASSRGSGNTIYF
CDR3 DNA: TGTGCCAGCTCACGGGGTTCGGGGAACACCATATATTTT
J gene: TRBJ1-3
D gene: -
clone size: -
V gene: TRBV18
CDR3 length: 13

CDR3 protein: CASSLLAVSNTEAFF
CDR3 DNA: TGTGCCAGCAGTTTATTAGCGGTCTCGAACACTGAAGCTTTCTTT
J gene: TRBJ1-1
D gene: -
clone size: -
V gene: TRBV28
CDR3 length: 15

CDR3 protein: CASSRDRRFYGYTF
CDR3 DNA: TGTGCCAGTAGTCGGGACAGACGTTTCTATGGCTACACCTTC
J gene: TRBJ1-2
D gene: TRBD1
clone size: -
V gene: TRBV19
CDR3 length: 14

CDR3 protein: CASSLGYGNEQFF
CDR3 DNA: TGCGCCAGCAGCTTGGGATACGGCAATGAGCAGTTCTTC
J gene: TRBJ2-1
D gene: -
clone size: -
V gene: TRBV5-1
CDR3 length: 13

CDR3 protein: CASSKQDYSNQPQHF
CDR3 DNA: TGTGCCAGTAGTAAACAGGATTATAGCAATCAGCCCCAGCATTTT
J gene: TRBJ1-5
D gene: -
clone size: -
V gene: TRBV19
CDR3 length: 15

CDR3 protein: CASGHGLAGVLNEQFF
CDR3 DNA: TGCGCCAGCGGCCACGGACTAGCGGGAGTTCTCAATGAGCAGTTCTTC
J gene: TRBJ2-1
D gene: TRBD2
clone size: -
V gene: TRBV5-1
CDR3 length: 16

CDR3 protein: CASSLGRGALNTEAFF
CDR3 DNA: TGCGCCAGCAGCTTGGGACGGGGGGCCCTGAACACTGAAGCTTTCTTT
J gene: TRBJ1-1
D gene: -
clone size: once
V gene: TRBV5-1
CDR3 length: 16

CDR3 protein: CASRYPSTDTQYF
CDR3 DNA: TGTGCCAGCCGCTATCCTAGCACAGATACGCAGTATTTT
J gene: TRBJ2-3
D gene: -
clone size: -
V gene: TRBV28
CDR3 length: 13

CDR3 protein: CASTPGQGNLLSGNTIYF
CDR3 DNA: TGTGCCAGCACCCCAGGACAGGGAAACCTCCTCTCGGGAAACACCATATATTTT
J gene: TRBJ1-3
D gene: TRBD1
clone size: -
V gene: TRBV9
CDR3 length: 18

CDR3 protein: CASRLAGPNEQFF
CDR3 DNA: TGTGCCAGCAGACTAGCGGGACCGAATGAGCAGTTCTTC
J gene: TRBJ2-1
D gene: TRBD2
clone size: -
V gene: TRBV28
CDR3 length: 13

CDR3 protein: CASSLTPGQRGNNEQFF
CDR3 DNA: TGTGCCAGCAGCTTAACTCCCGGGCAGCGGGGTAACAATGAGCAGTTCTTC
J gene: TRBJ2-1
D gene: TRBD2
clone size: few
V gene: TRBV7-2
CDR3 length: 17

CDR3 protein: CASSLVRTGELFF
CDR3 DNA: TGCGCCAGCAGCTTGGTTCGCACCGGGGAGCTGTTTTTT
J gene: TRBJ2-2
D gene: -
clone size: -
V gene: TRBV5-1
CDR3 length: 13

CDR3 protein: CAITPRGEGHGYTF
CDR3 DNA: TGTGCCATCACTCCAAGGGGGGAGGGACATGGCTACACCTTC
J gene: TRBJ1-2
D gene: -
clone size: -
V gene: TRBV10-3
CDR3 length: 14

CDR3 protein: CASTAKLRVNTEAFF
CDR3 DNA: TGTGCCAGCACCGCTAAGCTCAGAGTGAACACTGAAGCTTTCTTT
J gene: TRBJ1-1
D gene: -
clone size: few
V gene: TRBV7-8
CDR3 length: 15

CDR3 protein: CATSRDLLGHTRSGNTIYF
CDR3 DNA: TGTGCCACCAGCAGAGATCTGTTGGGACACACTCGGTCTGGAAACACCATATATTTT
J gene: TRBJ1-3
D gene: -
clone size: -
V gene: TRBV15
CDR3 length: 19

CDR3 protein: CASRQRNEKLFF
CDR3 DNA: TGTGCCAGCCGACAGCGAAATGAAAAACTGTTTTTT
J gene: TRBJ1-4
D gene: -
clone size: -
V gene: TRBV27
CDR3 length: 12

CDR3 protein: CSVAGTGGLGDTQYF
CDR3 DNA: TGCAGCGTTGCCGGGACAGGGGGCCTGGGAGATACGCAGTATTTT
J gene: TRBJ2-3
D gene: TRBD1
clone size: -
V gene: TRBV29-1
CDR3 length: 15

CDR3 protein: CASSLGPNGSPLHF
CDR3 DNA: TGTGCCAGCAGCTTGGGTCCAAACGGTTCACCCCTCCACTTT
J gene: TRBJ1-6
D gene: -
clone size: -
V gene: TRBV5-4
CDR3 length: 14

CDR3 protein: CASSIDPGGGITHTEAFF
CDR3 DNA: TGTGCCAGTAGTATAGACCCCGGTGGGGGGATCACTCACACTGAAGCTTTCTTT
J gene: TRBJ1-1
D gene: -
clone size: once
V gene: TRBV19
CDR3 length: 18

CDR3 protein: CASTIGGPYNSPLHF
CDR3 DNA: TGTGCCAGCACCATAGGGGGACCGTATAATTCACCCCTCCACTTT
J gene: TRBJ1-6
D gene: -
clone size: -
V gene: TRBV6-5
CDR3 length: 15

CDR3 protein: CASSYPPGQGPYGYTF
CDR3 DNA: TGTGCCAGCAGCTACCCCCCGGGACAGGGACCCTATGGCTACACCTTC
J gene: TRBJ1-2
D gene: TRBD1
clone size: -
V gene: TRBV5-5
CDR3 length: 16

CDR3 protein: CASSLRNEQFF
CDR3 DNA: TGTGCCAGCAGTTTAAGGAATGAGCAGTTCTTC
J gene: TRBJ2-1
D gene: -
clone size: few
V gene: TRBV28
CDR3 length: 11

CDR3 protein: CASSFMPGAADTQYF
CDR3 DNA: TGCGCCAGCAGCTTTATGCCGGGAGCGGCAGATACGCAGTATTTT
J gene: TRBJ2-3
D gene: -
clone size: -
V gene: TRBV5-1
CDR3 length: 15

CDR3 protein: CASSRSVGGLSYEQYF
CDR3 DNA: TGTGCCAGCAGTCGGTCGGTAGGGGGTTTGTCGTACGAGCAGTACTTC
J gene: TRBJ2-7
D gene: -
clone size: -
V gene: TRBV7-2
CDR3 length: 16

CDR3 protein: CASTETGEGGTEAFF
CDR3 DNA: TGTGCCAGTACGGAGACAGGGGAAGGAGGAACTGAAGCTTTCTTT
J gene: TRBJ1-1
D gene: TRBD1
clone size: -
V gene: TRBV19
CDR3 length: 15